The T cell receptor (beta chain) under discussion was sequenced for a study of cytomegalovirus exposure and HLA in healthy donors. Study in general: Early released data comprised around 80 million unique TCRs from HLA-typed donors. Study findings and constraints: The Asian-associated ancestry cluster reportedly had fewer N-insertions than the roughly 670-donor mean in a later analysis. Some V segments, including TRBV6-2 and TRBV6-3, were excluded as indistinguishable. In a later analysis, HLA-associated beta chains showed higher expansion and lower generation probabilities than comparable chains.

A multiplex PCR was run with 60 Vbeta primers and 13 Jbeta primers. Profiling relied on immunoSEQ multiplex PCR, and the TCRdb table lists in-frame clones only, not all of them. The repertoire holds 160,000 or so clones, with about four fifths as singletons. Germline trimming cut 7 bases from V and 0 bases from J; bases unmatched to any gene: 5. This CDR3 contains 15 residues. CDR1 is SGHTA, CDR2 FQGNSA, per germline. As to this clone: Its antigen is as yet unknown.

The sequence was obtained from a woman between 50 and 59 years old in good health and CMV-seronegative. This chain links TRBV7-2 with TRBJ2-1; 8 positions agree with TRBD1. The sample consisted of PBMCs. This CDR3 reads CASNRDRYSYNEQFF. CDR3 nucleotide sequence: TGTGCCAGCAACCGGGACAGGTACTCCTACAATGAGCAGTTCTTC.